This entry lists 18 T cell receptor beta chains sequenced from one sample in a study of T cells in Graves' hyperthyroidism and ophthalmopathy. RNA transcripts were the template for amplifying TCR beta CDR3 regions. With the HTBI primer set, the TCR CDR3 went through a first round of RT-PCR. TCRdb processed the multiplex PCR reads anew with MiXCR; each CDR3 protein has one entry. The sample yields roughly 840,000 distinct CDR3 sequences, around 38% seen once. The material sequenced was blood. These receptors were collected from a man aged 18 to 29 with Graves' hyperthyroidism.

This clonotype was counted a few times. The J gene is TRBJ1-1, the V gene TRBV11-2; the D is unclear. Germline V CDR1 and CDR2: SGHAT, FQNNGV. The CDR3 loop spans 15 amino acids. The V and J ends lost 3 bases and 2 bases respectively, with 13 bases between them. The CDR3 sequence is CASSLMEGVNTEAFF. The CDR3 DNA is TGTGCCAGCAGCTTGATGGAGGGTGTCAACACTGAAGCTTTCTTT.

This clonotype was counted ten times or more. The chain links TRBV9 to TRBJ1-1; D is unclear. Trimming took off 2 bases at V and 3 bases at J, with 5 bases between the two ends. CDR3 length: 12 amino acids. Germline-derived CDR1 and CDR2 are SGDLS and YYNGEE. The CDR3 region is CASSVEDTEAFF. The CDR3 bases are TGTGCCAGCAGCGTCGAGGACACTGAAGCTTTCTTT.

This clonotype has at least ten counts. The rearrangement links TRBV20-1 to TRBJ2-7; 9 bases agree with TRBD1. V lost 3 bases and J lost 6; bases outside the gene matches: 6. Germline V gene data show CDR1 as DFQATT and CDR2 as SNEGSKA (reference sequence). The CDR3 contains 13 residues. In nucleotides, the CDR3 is TGCAGTGCTAGTCGGGACAGGGTTACCGAGCAGTACTTC. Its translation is CSASRDRVTEQYF.

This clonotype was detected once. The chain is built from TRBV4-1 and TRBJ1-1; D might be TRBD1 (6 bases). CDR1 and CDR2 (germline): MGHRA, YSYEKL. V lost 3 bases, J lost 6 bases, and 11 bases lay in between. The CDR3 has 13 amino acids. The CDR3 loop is CASSQTGLPEAFF. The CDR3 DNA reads TGCGCCAGCAGCCAGACAGGTTTGCCTGAAGCTTTCTTT.

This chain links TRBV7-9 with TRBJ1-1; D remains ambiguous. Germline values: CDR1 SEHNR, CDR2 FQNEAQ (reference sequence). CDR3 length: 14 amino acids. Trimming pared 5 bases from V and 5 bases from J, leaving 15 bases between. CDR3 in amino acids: CASSLSPASTEAFF. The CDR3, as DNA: TGTGCCAGCAGCCTAAGCCCTGCGAGTACTGAAGCTTTCTTT.

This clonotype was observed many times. In DNA, the CDR3 is TGTGCCAGTACCGACGGCCCAGCTAACTATGGCTACACCTTC. Translation: CASTDGPANYGYTF. V and J are TRBV12-3 or TRBV12-4 and TRBJ1-2; D not resolved. Between the trimmed V and J ends, which lost 9 bases and 0 bases, there was a span of 14 bases. The length of the CDR3 is 14 residues.

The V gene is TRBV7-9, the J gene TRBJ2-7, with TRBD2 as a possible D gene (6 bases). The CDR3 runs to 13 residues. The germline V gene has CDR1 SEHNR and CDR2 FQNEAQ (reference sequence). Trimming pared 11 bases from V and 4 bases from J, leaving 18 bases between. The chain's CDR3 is CAWRVGSIYEQYF. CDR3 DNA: TGTGCCTGGAGGGTCGGGTCCATATACGAGCAGTACTTC. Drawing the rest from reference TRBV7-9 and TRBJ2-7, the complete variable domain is DTGVSQNPRHKITKRGQNVTFRCDPISEHNRLYWYRQTLGQGPEFLTYFQNEAQLEKSRLLSDRFSAERPKGSFSTLEIQRTEQGDSAMYLCAWRVGSIYEQYFGPGTRLTVT.

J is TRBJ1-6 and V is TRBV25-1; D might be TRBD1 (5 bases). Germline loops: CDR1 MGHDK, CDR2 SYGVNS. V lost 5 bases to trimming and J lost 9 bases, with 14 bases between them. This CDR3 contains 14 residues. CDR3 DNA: TGTGCCAGCAGTTCCGGACGGGGCGGTTCACCCCTCCACTTT. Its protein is CASSSGRGGSPLHF.

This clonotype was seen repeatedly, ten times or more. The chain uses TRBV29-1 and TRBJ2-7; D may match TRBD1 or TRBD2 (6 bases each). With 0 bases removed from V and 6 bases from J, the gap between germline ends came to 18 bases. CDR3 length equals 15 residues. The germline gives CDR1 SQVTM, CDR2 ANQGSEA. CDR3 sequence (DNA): TGCAGCGTTGAAGATCGAAGTATAGGAGGGGGCGAGCAGTACTTC. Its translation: CSVEDRSIGGGEQYF.

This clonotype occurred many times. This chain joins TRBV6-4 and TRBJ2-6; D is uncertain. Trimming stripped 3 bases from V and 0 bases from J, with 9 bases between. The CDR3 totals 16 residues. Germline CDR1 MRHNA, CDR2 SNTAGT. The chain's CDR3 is CASSERANSGANVLTF. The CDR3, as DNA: TGTGCCAGCAGTGAACGGGCGAACTCTGGGGCCAACGTCCTGACTTTC.

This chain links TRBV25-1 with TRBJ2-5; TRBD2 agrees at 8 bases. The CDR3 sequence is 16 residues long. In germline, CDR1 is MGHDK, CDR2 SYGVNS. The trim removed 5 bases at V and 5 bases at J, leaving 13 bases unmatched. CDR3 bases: TGTGCCAGCAGTTATGAGGAGCGGGAGTTCGGTGAGACCCAGTACTTC. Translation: CASSYEEREFGETQYF.

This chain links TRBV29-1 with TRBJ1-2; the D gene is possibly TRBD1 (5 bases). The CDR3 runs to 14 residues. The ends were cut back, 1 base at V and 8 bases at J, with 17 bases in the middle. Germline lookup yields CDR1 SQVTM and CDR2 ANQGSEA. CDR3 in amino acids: CSVEGGGDLQGYTF. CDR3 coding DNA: TGCAGCGTTGAAGGGGGGGGGGATCTCCAGGGCTACACCTTC.

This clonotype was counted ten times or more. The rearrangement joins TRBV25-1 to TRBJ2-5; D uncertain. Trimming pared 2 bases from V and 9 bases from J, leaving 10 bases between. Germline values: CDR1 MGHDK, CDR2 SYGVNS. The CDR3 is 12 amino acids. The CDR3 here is CASSEREASQYF. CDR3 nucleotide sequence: TGTGCCAGCAGTGAAAGAGAAGCCTCCCAGTACTTC.

Here the CDR3 reads CASSLSPAEAYEQYF. The CDR3 nucleotides are TGTGCCAGCAGCTTATCCCCAGCAGAAGCGTACGAGCAGTACTTC. The chain couples TRBV7-8 to TRBJ2-7; the D is unclear. With 2 bases removed from V and 4 bases from J, the gap between germline ends came to 15 bases. The V gene's germline CDR1 is SGHVS and CDR2 FQNEAQ. The CDR3 extends over 15 amino acids.

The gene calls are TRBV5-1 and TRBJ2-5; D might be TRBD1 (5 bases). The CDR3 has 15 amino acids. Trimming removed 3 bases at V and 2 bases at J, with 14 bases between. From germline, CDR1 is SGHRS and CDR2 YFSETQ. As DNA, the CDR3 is TGCGCCAGCAGCTCGGTGACAGTCACACAAGAGACCCAGTACTTC. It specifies CASSSVTVTQETQYF.

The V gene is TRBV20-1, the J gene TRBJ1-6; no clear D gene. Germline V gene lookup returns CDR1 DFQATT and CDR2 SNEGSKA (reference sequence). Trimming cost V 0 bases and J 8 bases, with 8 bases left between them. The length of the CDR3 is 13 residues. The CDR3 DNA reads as TGCAGTGCTAGAGATGGGTTCGATTCACCCCTCCACTTT. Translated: CSARDGFDSPLHF.

CDR3 amino acids: CASTLGRNTEAFF. CDR3 DNA: TGTGCCAGCACCTTGGGTAGGAACACTGAAGCTTTCTTT. The genes are TRBV12-3 or TRBV12-4 and TRBJ1-1; D gene unclear. Trimming left V 7 bases short and J 1 base short, with 10 bases between. The CDR3 runs 13 residues.

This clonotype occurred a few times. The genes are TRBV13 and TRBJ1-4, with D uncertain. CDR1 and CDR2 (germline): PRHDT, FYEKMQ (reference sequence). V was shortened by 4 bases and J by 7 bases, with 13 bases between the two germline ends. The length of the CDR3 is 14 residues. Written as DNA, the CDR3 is TGTGCCAGCAGCTCTACCCAGGTAGCTGAAAAACTGTTTTTT. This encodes CASSSTQVAEKLFF.